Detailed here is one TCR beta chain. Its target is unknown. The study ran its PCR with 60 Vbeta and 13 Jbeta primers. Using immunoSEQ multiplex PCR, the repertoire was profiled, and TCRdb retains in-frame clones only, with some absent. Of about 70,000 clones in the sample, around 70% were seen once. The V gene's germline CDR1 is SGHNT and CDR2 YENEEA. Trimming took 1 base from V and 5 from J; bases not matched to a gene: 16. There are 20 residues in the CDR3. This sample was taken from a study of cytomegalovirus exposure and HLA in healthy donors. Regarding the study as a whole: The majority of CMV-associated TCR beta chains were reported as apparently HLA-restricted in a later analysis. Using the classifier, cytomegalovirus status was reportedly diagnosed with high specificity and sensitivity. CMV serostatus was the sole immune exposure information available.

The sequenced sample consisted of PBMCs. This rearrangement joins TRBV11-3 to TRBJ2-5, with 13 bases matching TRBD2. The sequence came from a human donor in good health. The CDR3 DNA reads TGTGCCAGCAGCTTAGGGGGACTAGCGGGAAAGAAGGGGTACTGGGAGACCCAGTACTTC. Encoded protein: CASSLGGLAGKKGYWETQYF.